Given below is one T cell receptor beta chain in context. Per sorted-subset replicate PCR, input was around 200 ng DNA, representing about 32,000 T cell genomes. Using immunoSEQ multiplex PCR, the repertoire was profiled, and TCRdb retains in-frame clones only, with some absent. The sample shows about 2,500,000 clones, around nine tenths of them seen only once. The record originates from a study of shared clonotypes between healthy human individuals. Study-wide background: The study used three CD4 naive, three CD4 memory, two CD8 naive and one CD8 memory plate per donor.

Donors comprised healthy HIV-negative adults lacking recent acute infections or vaccinations. Every one of the donors was a Caucasian adult that lived in Nashville, Tennessee. The TCR sequence derives from a man between 18 and 35 years old in good health. Sequencing was done on a sample of naive CD4+ T cells sorted from blood. Subset meaning: CD45RA+ positively selected.

CDR3 coding DNA: TGCGCCAGCAGCCAACTAGGGGTGTGGGCGAACACCGGGGAGCTGTTTTTT. Translation gives CASSQLGVWANTGELFF. The chain uses TRBV4-1 and TRBJ2-2, with D possibly matching TRBD1 (5 bases). Germline CDR1 is MGHRA and CDR2 is YSYEKL. V dropped 2 bases and J dropped 0 bases, with 13 bases sitting between them. The length of the CDR3 is 17 residues.